This T cell receptor beta chain came from a study of PD-1 blockade in mismatch repair-deficient tumors. Some clones are missing from TCRdb's copy, which holds only in-frame ones; the method was immunoSEQ multiplex PCR. This repertoire shows roughly 130,000 clones, 88% found once; its top ten account for approximately 12%. The germline V gene has CDR1 LNHNV and CDR2 YYDKDF (reference sequence). This CDR3 contains 16 residues. Trimming took 0 bases from V and 0 from J, leaving 11 bases between them. On this clone: Its specificity is not known.

Study-level findings and limits: Tumor-resident clones, often undetectable pretreatment in blood, expanded then contracted after pembrolizumab.

All patients were mismatch repair deficient, assessed by either PCR or immunohistochemistry. TCRs were sequenced from a few patients responding to pembrolizumab. The sequencing used peripheral blood, collected about 17 months after starting pembrolizumab. The TCR sequence derives from an adult with mismatch repair-deficient cancer. This rearrangement joins TRBV15 to TRBJ1-2, with D tentatively TRBD1 (6 bases). CDR3: CATSREWGRTNYGYTF. CDR3 in DNA: TGTGCCACCAGCAGAGAGTGGGGGCGAACTAACTATGGCTACACCTTC. Full variable domain (outside the CDR3, taken from reference TRBV15 and TRBJ1-2): DAMVIQNPRYQVTQFGKPVTLSCSQTLNHNVMYWYQQKSSQAPKLLFHYYDKDFNNEADTPDNFQSRRPNTSFCFLDIRSPGLGDTAMYLCATSREWGRTNYGYTFGSGTRLTVV.